These T cell receptor beta chains were read from a single sample in a study of blood T cells in healthy people across ages. TCRdb re-analysed the 5' RACE reads in MiXCR, keeping a single row per CDR3 protein. The data hold just under 900,000 distinct CDR3 sequences, with roughly 26% observed a single time. Sequencing used blood. The receptors come from a woman at least 80 years old in good health. Both conserved end residues are part of each CDR3.

v_gene: TRBV6-1; j_gene: TRBJ2-2; CDR3aa: CASTFDRRGELFF
v_gene: TRBV29-1; j_gene: TRBJ1-1; CDR3aa: CSVHDRGRMNTEAFF
v_gene: TRBV11-2; j_gene: TRBJ2-3; CDR3aa: CASSPELAGSTDTLYF
v_gene: TRBV7-2; j_gene: TRBJ2-5; CDR3aa: CASSLGTGKETQYF
v_gene: TRBV27; j_gene: TRBJ2-7; CDR3aa: CASSAESTGPPYEQYF
v_gene: TRBV29-1; j_gene: TRBJ1-2; CDR3aa: CSVLPGQGASNYGYTF
v_gene: TRBV2; j_gene: TRBJ2-7; CDR3aa: CASRRGGVDEQYF
v_gene: TRBV3-1; j_gene: TRBJ1-4; CDR3aa: CASSQETGNNEKLFF
v_gene: TRBV27; j_gene: TRBJ1-1; CDR3aa: CASSSTRTDTEAFF
v_gene: TRBV5-1; j_gene: TRBJ2-3; CDR3aa: CARSPSFTSGGNRDTQYF
v_gene: TRBV5-5; j_gene: TRBJ2-1; CDR3aa: CASSSGVSGGAYNEQFF
v_gene: TRBV6-5; j_gene: TRBJ2-5; CDR3aa: CASSYSIMGTQYF
v_gene: TRBV7-6; j_gene: TRBJ2-3; CDR3aa: CASSWGLAGSSTDTQYF
v_gene: TRBV7-2; j_gene: -; CDR3aa: CASSPPGRRAETQYF
v_gene: TRBV11-2; j_gene: TRBJ2-6; CDR3aa: CASSAYRGDGANVLTF
v_gene: TRBV18; j_gene: TRBJ2-7; CDR3aa: CASSPRENSQEYF
v_gene: TRBV14; j_gene: TRBJ2-4; CDR3aa: CASSLRTKNIQYF
v_gene: TRBV10-3; j_gene: TRBJ2-1; CDR3aa: CAISGLAGGRGYNEQFF
v_gene: TRBV7-8; j_gene: TRBJ2-1; CDR3aa: CVSSLEGTGGYNEQFF
v_gene: TRBV27; j_gene: TRBJ1-5; CDR3aa: CASSLFLGSSQPQHF
v_gene: TRBV18; j_gene: TRBJ2-1; CDR3aa: CASSLTGTGAYNEQFF
v_gene: TRBV7-2; j_gene: TRBJ1-1; CDR3aa: CASSLTVPSVEAFF
v_gene: TRBV9; j_gene: TRBJ2-1; CDR3aa: CASSVGLANNEQFF
v_gene: TRBV6-2/TRBV6-3; j_gene: TRBJ2-7; CDR3aa: CASSRTSGTGGSYEQYF
v_gene: TRBV18; j_gene: TRBJ1-2; CDR3aa: CASSPISLQPYGYTF
v_gene: TRBV4-2; j_gene: TRBJ1-3; CDR3aa: CASSQEKQAHLTSGNTIYF
v_gene: TRBV6-5; j_gene: TRBJ2-3; CDR3aa: CASSYFSGGADTQYF
v_gene: TRBV12-3/TRBV12-4; j_gene: TRBJ1-6; CDR3aa: CASSLREVDSPLHF
v_gene: TRBV29-1; j_gene: TRBJ2-1; CDR3aa: CSARTSGNEQFF
v_gene: TRBV7-6; j_gene: TRBJ2-1; CDR3aa: CASSLAGTGISNEQFF
v_gene: TRBV20-1; j_gene: TRBJ1-1; CDR3aa: CSTRDARAPSTEAFF
v_gene: TRBV10-3; j_gene: TRBJ1-1; CDR3aa: CAIAERGGQGNTEAFF
v_gene: TRBV20-1; j_gene: TRBJ1-6; CDR3aa: CSATGTVDSPLHF
v_gene: TRBV6-2/TRBV6-3; j_gene: TRBJ1-5; CDR3aa: CASSSGGSGAQPQHF
v_gene: TRBV5-1; j_gene: TRBJ1-5; CDR3aa: CASSLDGVSEPQHF
v_gene: TRBV29-1; j_gene: TRBJ1-6; CDR3aa: CSVSTGPGVSPLHF
v_gene: TRBV6-2/TRBV6-3; j_gene: TRBJ2-1; CDR3aa: CASSYSRWTSGGGEQFF
v_gene: TRBV7-2; j_gene: TRBJ1-1; CDR3aa: CASSSGLGAEAFF
v_gene: TRBV20-1; j_gene: TRBJ1-1; CDR3aa: CSARRGSWAEAFF
v_gene: TRBV6-6; j_gene: TRBJ2-1; CDR3aa: CASDLNNERFF